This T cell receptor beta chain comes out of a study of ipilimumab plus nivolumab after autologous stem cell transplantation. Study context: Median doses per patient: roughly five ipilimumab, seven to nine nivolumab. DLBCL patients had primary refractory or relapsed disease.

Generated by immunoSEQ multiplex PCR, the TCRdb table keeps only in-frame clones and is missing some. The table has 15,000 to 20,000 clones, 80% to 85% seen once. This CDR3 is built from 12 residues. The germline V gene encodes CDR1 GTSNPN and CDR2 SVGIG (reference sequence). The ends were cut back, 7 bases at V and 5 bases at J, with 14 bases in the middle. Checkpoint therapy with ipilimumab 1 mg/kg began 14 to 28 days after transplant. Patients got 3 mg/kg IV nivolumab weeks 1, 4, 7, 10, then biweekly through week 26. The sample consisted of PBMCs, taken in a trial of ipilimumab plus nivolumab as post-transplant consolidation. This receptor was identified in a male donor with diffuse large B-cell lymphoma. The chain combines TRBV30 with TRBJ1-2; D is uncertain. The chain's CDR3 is CASPTGRYGYTF. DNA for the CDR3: TGTGCCTCCCCGACGGGGAGGTATGGCTACACCTTC.